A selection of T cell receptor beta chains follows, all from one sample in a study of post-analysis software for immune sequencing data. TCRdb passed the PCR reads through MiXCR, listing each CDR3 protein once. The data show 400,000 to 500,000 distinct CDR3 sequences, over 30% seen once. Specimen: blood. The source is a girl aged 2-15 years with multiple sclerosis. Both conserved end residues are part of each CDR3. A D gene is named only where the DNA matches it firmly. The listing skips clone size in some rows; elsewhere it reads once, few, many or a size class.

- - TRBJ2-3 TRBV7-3 TGTGCCAGCAGCACTGATATTTCGGATACGCAGTATTTT CASSTDISDTQYF
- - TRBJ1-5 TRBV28 TGTGCCAGCACAATCCGAAGGGCTCTGAATCAGCCCCAGCATTTT CASTIRRALNQPQHF
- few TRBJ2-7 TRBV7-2 TGTGCCAGCAGTTCAGGCGACCGTATCGGCGAGCAGTACTTC CASSSGDRIGEQYF
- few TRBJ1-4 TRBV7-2 TGTGCCAGCAGCTTAGCGCGAATCGACCAGGGCCCTAATGAAAAACTGTTTTTT CASSLARIDQGPNEKLFF
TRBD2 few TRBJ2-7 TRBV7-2 TGTGCCAGCAGCCTAGCCCCGGGACTAGCGGACGAGCAGTACTTC CASSLAPGLADEQYF
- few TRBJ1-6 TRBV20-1 TGCAGTGCTAGAGATCCGGGGGCGGAGTATGCGCCCCTCCACTTT CSARDPGAEYAPLHF
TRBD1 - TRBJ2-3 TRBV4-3 TGCGCCAGCAGCCAGGAAGTAACAGGGGTCCTCACAGATACGCAGTATTTT CASSQEVTGVLTDTQYF
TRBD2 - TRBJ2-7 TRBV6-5 TGTGCCAGCAGTTACTCGAAAGGCCCTGGTCTAGCGGTCTCCTACGAGCAGTACTTC CASSYSKGPGLAVSYEQYF
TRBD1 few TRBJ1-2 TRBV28 TGTGCCAGCCGTTGGACAGGTGATAACTATGGCTACACCTTC CASRWTGDNYGYTF
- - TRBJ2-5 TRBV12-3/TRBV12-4 TGTGCCAGCAGTTTAAGGGCCAGCCCAAAAGAGACCCAGTACTTC CASSLRASPKETQYF
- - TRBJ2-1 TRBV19 TGTGCCAGTAGTATAGATAGGCGAGGGACGACCTACAATGAGCAGTTCTTC CASSIDRRGTTYNEQFF
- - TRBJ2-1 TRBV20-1 TGCAGTGCAACCGTTCCCAGAACTACAGACAATGAGCAGTTCTTC CSATVPRTTDNEQFF
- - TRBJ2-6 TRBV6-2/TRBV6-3 TGTGCCAGCAGTGCAGGGGAGGTCTCTGGGGCCAACGTCCTGACTTTC CASSAGEVSGANVLTF
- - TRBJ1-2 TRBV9 TGTGCCAGCAGCGTAGTTGGAACAGACTATGGCTACACCTTC CASSVVGTDYGYTF